These T cell receptor beta chains were read from a single sample in a study of blood T cells in healthy people across ages. TCRdb re-analysed the 5' RACE reads in MiXCR, keeping a single row per CDR3 protein. Of around 940,000 distinct CDR3 sequences listed, roughly 51% are singletons. The specimen sequenced was blood. Receptor source: a woman aged 55-70 years in good health. Both conserved end residues are part of each CDR3. A D gene is named only where the DNA matches it firmly. Clone size is stated in some rows and not others, as once, few, many or a class when expanded.

>TRBD1|.|TRBJ2-2|TRBV28
TGTGCCAGCAGTTTCGGGACAGCGCTAAACACCGGGGAGCTGTTTTTT
CASSFGTALNTGELFF
>.|.|TRBJ2-7|TRBV6-5
TGTGCCAGCAACCGACTAGGATTAGTCGAGCAGTACTTC
CASNRLGLVEQYF
>TRBD1|.|TRBJ2-7|TRBV5-6
TGTGCCAGCACCCGGACAGGAATGGATGAGCAGTACTTC
CASTRTGMDEQYF
>.|.|TRBJ2-3|TRBV9
TGTGCCGGCACCCTAGGGCCCACAGATACGCAGTATTTT
CAGTLGPTDTQYF
>.|.|TRBJ1-1|TRBV6-6
TGTGCCAGCAGTTACGACAGGCTAGCTTTCTTT
CASSYDRLAFF
>.|.|TRBJ2-7|TRBV4-3
TGCGCCAGCAGCCAGGGTTACAGGGTTGACCATCAGGACGAGCAGTACTTC
CASSQGYRVDHQDEQYF
>TRBD1|few|TRBJ2-3|TRBV7-9
TGTGCCAGCAGCTATGGGGACAGAACAGATACGCAGTATTTT
CASSYGDRTDTQYF
>TRBD2|few|TRBJ2-5|TRBV13
TGTGCCAGCAGCTTATGGGGGGGGGACGACTCGCAAGAGACCCAGTACTTC
CASSLWGGDDSQETQYF
>TRBD2|.|TRBJ2-1|TRBV20-1
TGCAGTGTCCCAGCCGGGACTAGCGGTTACGAGCAGTTCTTC
CSVPAGTSGYEQFF
>.|few|TRBJ2-3|TRBV29-1
TGCAGCGTTAATGGGGTTACAGATACGCAGTATTTT
CSVNGVTDTQYF